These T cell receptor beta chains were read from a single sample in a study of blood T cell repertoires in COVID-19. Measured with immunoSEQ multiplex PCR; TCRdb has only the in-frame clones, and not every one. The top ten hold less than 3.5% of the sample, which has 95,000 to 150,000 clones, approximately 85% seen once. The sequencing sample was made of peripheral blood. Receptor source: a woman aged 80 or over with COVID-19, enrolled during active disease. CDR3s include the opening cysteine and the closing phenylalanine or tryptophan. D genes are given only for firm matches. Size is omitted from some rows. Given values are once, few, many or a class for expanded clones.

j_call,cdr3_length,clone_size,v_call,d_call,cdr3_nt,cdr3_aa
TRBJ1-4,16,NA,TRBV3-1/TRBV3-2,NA,TGTGCCAGCAGCCAAGATACCGGGTTAGGTAATGAAAAACTGTTTTTT,CASSQDTGLGNEKLFF
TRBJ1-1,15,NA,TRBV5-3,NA,TGTGCCAGAAGCTTTTACGGGAGGTCGAACACTGAAGCTTTCTTT,CARSFYGRSNTEAFF
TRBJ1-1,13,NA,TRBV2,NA,TGTGCCAGCACCATCGGGGGGGCGCGGGTGGCTTTCTTT,CASTIGGARVAFF
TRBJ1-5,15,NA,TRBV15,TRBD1,TGTGCCACCAGCAGAGACGGGACAGCTAATCAGCCCCAGCATTTT,CATSRDGTANQPQHF
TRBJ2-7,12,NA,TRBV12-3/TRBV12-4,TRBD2,TGTGCCAGCAGTTCGGGGGGCTACGAGCAGTACTTC,CASSSGGYEQYF
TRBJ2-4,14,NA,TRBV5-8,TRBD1,TGTGCCAGCAGCGTACAGGGGAGCAGAAACATTCAGTACTTC,CASSVQGSRNIQYF
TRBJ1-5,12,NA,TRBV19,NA,TGTGCCAGTGAACAGGGACGTCAGCCCCAGCATTTT,CASEQGRQPQHF
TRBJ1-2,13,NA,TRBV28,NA,TGTGCCAGCAGGGCTGGAAACAGCTATGGCTACACCTTC,CASRAGNSYGYTF
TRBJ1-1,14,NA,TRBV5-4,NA,TGTGCCAGCAGCTTGGCCGGACAGATCACTGAAGCTTTCTTT,CASSLAGQITEAFF
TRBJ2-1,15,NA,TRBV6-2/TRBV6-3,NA,TGTGCCAGCAGTTATGGAACACTATCCTACAATGAGCAGTTCTTC,CASSYGTLSYNEQFF
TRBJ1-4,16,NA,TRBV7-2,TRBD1,TGTGCCAGCAGCCACGGACAGGGAACAACTAATGAAAAACTGTTTTTT,CASSHGQGTTNEKLFF
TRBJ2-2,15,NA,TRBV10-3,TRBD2,TGTGCCATCGGGGGGGGAGGGCCAAACACCGGGGAGCTGTTTTTT,CAIGGGGPNTGELFF
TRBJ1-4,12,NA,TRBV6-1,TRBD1,TGTGCCAGCAGTGAACGACAGGGGAGACTGTTTTTT,CASSERQGRLFF
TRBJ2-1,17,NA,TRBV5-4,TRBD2,TGTGCCAGCAGCTTGGCATCTCTAGCGGGAGGTAACAATGAGCAGTTCTTC,CASSLASLAGGNNEQFF
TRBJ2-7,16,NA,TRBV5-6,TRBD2,TGTGCCAGCAGCTTCAGGCTAGCGGGAGGCGCCTACGAGCAGTACTTC,CASSFRLAGGAYEQYF
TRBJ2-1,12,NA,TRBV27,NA,TGTGCCAGCAGTTTAGTGGGGCAGGGGCAGTTCTTC,CASSLVGQGQFF
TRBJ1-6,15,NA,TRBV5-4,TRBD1,TGTGCCAGCAGCCGACAGGGGGTGGATAATTCACCCCTCCACTTT,CASSRQGVDNSPLHF
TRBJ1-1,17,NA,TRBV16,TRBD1,TGTGCCAGCAGCCAAGGGTACAGGGGGCGCAAAGGTACTGAAGCTTTCTTT,CASSQGYRGRKGTEAFF
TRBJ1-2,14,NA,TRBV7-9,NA,TGTGCCAGCAGCGATTCGACAGGCCTCTATGGCTACACCTTC,CASSDSTGLYGYTF
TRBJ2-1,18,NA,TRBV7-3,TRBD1,TGTGCCAGCAGCCGGTACGGGACAGGGAGTTCGTACCACAATGAGCAGTTCTTC,CASSRYGTGSSYHNEQFF
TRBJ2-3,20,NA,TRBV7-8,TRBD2,TGTGCCAGCAGCTTAGCGGTAGCGGGAGGGCCATTTCCCCGCACAGATACGCAGTATTTT,CASSLAVAGGPFPRTDTQYF
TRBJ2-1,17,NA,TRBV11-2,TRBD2,TGTGCCAGCAGCCCCATCACCGGGACTAGACGCGGCAATGAGCAGTTCTTC,CASSPITGTRRGNEQFF
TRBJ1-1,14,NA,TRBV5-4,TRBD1,TGTGCCAGCAGCCCGGTCCCGGGACAGGGTGAAGCTTTCTTT,CASSPVPGQGEAFF
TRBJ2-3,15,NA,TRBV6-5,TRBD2,TGTGCCAGCAGTATAGGACTAGTGGGGGGAGATACGCAGTATTTT,CASSIGLVGGDTQYF
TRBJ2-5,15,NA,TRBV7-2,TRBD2,TGTGCCAGCAGTATGACTAGCGGGAGGCAAGAGACCCAGTACTTC,CASSMTSGRQETQYF
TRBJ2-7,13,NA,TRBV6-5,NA,TGTGCCAGCAGTTCCTGGGCGGGTTACGAGCAGTACTTC,CASSSWAGYEQYF
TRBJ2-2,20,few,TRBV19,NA,TGTGCCAGTAGTACCAAGACAGCCTCAGACTTAGCGGTTAACACCGGGGAGCTGTTTTTT,CASSTKTASDLAVNTGELFF
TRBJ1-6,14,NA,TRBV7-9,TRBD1,TGTGCCAGCAGCTTGGGACAGCAAAATTCACCCCTCCACTTT,CASSLGQQNSPLHF
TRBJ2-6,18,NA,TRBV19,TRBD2,TGTGCCAGTAGTTGGGGACTAATAGTTTCGACTGGGGCCAACGTCCTGACTTTC,CASSWGLIVSTGANVLTF
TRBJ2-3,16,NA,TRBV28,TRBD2,TGTGCCAGCAGTCCTAGCGGGCGCGGAGGCGCAGATACGCAGTATTTT,CASSPSGRGGADTQYF
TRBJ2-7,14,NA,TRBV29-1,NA,TGCAGCGTTGAAGCGTCCTTTCCCTCCTACGAGCAGTACTTC,CSVEASFPSYEQYF
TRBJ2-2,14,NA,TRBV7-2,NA,TGTGCCAGCAGCTCATCCAGGGTATCCGGGGAGCTGTTTTTT,CASSSSRVSGELFF
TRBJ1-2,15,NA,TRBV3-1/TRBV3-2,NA,TGTGCCAGCAGCCAAGGAGGCAAAACTAACTATGGCTACACCTTC,CASSQGGKTNYGYTF
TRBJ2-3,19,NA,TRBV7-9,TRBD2,TGTGCCAGCAGCTCCCCCTTTGGGACTAGCGGGAGACGCACAGATACGCAGTATTTT,CASSSPFGTSGRRTDTQYF
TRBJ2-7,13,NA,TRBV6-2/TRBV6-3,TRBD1,TGTGCCAGCAGCCGAAAGGGGGCTAGCGAGCAGTACTTC,CASSRKGASEQYF
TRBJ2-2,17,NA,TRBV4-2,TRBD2,TGTGCCAGCAGCCGGGGGAGGGGACTATCGAACACCGGGGAGCTGTTTTTT,CASSRGRGLSNTGELFF
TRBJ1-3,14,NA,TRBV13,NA,TGTGCCAGCAGCCCAAGCGTTTCTGGAAACACCATATATTTT,CASSPSVSGNTIYF
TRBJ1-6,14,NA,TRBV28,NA,TGTGCCAGCAGTTTGGGGAGGGGGTACTCACCCCTCCACTTT,CASSLGRGYSPLHF
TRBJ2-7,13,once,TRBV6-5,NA,TGTGCCAGCAGTTCCGATCTTAGGGGCGAGCAGTACTTC,CASSSDLRGEQYF
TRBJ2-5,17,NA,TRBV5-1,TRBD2,TGCGCCAGCAGCCCGGGACTAGCGGGAGGGCCAGGGGAGACCCAGTACTTC,CASSPGLAGGPGETQYF
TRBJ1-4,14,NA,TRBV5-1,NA,TGCGCCAGCAGCTTGTCCGGACAGTCGGGGCAACTGTTTTTT,CASSLSGQSGQLFF
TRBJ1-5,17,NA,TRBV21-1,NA,NA,CASSKVGFGQGNQPQHF
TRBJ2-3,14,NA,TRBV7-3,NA,TGTGCCAGCAGCCCCCAGCGGGGCACAGATACGCAGTATTTT,CASSPQRGTDTQYF
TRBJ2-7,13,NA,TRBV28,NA,TGTGCCAGCAGTTTAGCGGTGTCCTACGAGCAGTACTTC,CASSLAVSYEQYF
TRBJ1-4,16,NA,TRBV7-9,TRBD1,TGTGCCAGCAGTTACCAGACCGGGACAGGGGGCGCGGAACTGTTTTTT,CASSYQTGTGGAELFF
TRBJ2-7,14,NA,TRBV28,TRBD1,TGTGCCAGCAGTTTGTCGCACAGGGGCCACGAGCAGTACTTC,CASSLSHRGHEQYF
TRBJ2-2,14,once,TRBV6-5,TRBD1,TGTGCCACCAGAACAGGGGGCTACACCGGGGAGCTGTTTTTT,CATRTGGYTGELFF
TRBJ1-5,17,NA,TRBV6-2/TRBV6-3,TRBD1,TGTGCCAGCAGTCCACCGGGACAGAGTTATAGCAATCAGCCCCAGCATTTT,CASSPPGQSYSNQPQHF
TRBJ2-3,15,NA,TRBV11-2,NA,TGTGCCAGCAGCTTACTGGCGGGTAGCACAGATACGCAGTATTTT,CASSLLAGSTDTQYF
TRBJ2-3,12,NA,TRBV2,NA,TGTGCCAGCAGCTGGCTTACAGATACGCAGTATTTT,CASSWLTDTQYF
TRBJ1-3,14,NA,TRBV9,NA,TGTGCCAGCAGCGACTTTGGTAGTGGAAACACCATATATTTT,CASSDFGSGNTIYF
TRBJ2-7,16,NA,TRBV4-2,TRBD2,TGTGCCAGCAGCCAAGAAGCTAGCGGGAGTCCCTACGAGCAGTACTTC,CASSQEASGSPYEQYF
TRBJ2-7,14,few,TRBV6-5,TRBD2,TGTGCCAGCAGTCCGGAAACTAGCGGCCACGAGCAGTACTTC,CASSPETSGHEQYF
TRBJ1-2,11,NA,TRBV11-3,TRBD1,TGTGCCAGCAGCTTAATTGGACAGGTCTACTTC,CASSLIGQVYF
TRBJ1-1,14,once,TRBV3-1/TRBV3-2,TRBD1,TGTGCCAGCAGCGAAGCCGGGACAGGGGGCGGAGCTTTCTTT,CASSEAGTGGGAFF